This T cell receptor beta chain is drawn from a study of brain T cells in children with intractable seizures. The study, taken as a whole, reports: Pre- and post-surgery blood differed in depth, so pre-surgery absences may be undersampling.

TCRdb's copy holds only in-frame clones and misses some; the assay was immunoSEQ multiplex PCR. The data hold under 400,000 clones, with over 90% observed a single time. Time point of the sample: blood from clinic visit 5 months post-surgery; TSC patient then seizure free. The CDR3 is made up of 13 amino acids. Deletions cut 6 bases from V and 10 bases from J, with 16 bases between. Per germline, CDR1 WSHSY and CDR2 SAAADI. Turning to this clone: What it recognizes is unknown.

The V gene is TRBV10-2, the J gene TRBJ2-1, with D perhaps TRBD2 (7 bases). The clonotype was recovered from a boy younger than two with tuberous sclerosis and intractable seizures. The material sequenced was peripheral blood, taken less than 6 months after surgery. The CDR3 region has the DNA TGCGCCAGCAGGGGGGGGGCGAAGAGGGAGCAGTTCTTC. Residues: CASRGGAKREQFF.